These T cell receptor beta chains were read from a single sample in a study of spatial heterogeneity in lung cancer. TCRdb reprocessed the 5' RACE reads via MiXCR and lists one record per CDR3 protein. The sample holds roughly 82,000 distinct CDR3 sequences, roughly 13% seen once. The material was PBMCs, obtained at surgery. The receptors were gathered from a male donor with early-stage non-small cell lung cancer. CDR3s include the opening cysteine and the closing phenylalanine or tryptophan. A D gene is named only where the DNA matches it firmly. Part of the rows lack a size; the others show once, few, many or a class for expanded clones.

V gene: TRBV5-1
clone size: .
D gene: .
J gene: TRBJ2-3
CDR3 length: 15
CDR3 DNA: TGCGCCAGCAGCTTGAAGGGGGAGGGCCAAGATACGCAGTATTTT
CDR3 protein: CASSLKGEGQDTQYF

V gene: TRBV19
clone size: many
D gene: .
J gene: TRBJ1-1
CDR3 length: 14
CDR3 DNA: TGTGCCAGTAGTACCGGGACGGGAAACACTGAAGCTTTCTTT
CDR3 protein: CASSTGTGNTEAFF

V gene: TRBV20-1
clone size: many
D gene: TRBD2
J gene: TRBJ2-1
CDR3 length: 16
CDR3 DNA: TGCAGTGCTCCTGCACCCACGCGGACTAGCGGGAGAGAGCAGTTCTTC
CDR3 protein: CSAPAPTRTSGREQFF

V gene: TRBV12-3/TRBV12-4
clone size: .
D gene: .
J gene: TRBJ1-1
CDR3 length: 11
CDR3 DNA: TGTGCCAGCAGTTTATGGGGGGAAGCTTTCTTT
CDR3 protein: CASSLWGEAFF

V gene: TRBV5-1
clone size: few
D gene: .
J gene: TRBJ1-2
CDR3 length: 15
CDR3 DNA: TGCGCCAGCGGGGACTCTGCTAACACTAACTATGGCTACACCTTC
CDR3 protein: CASGDSANTNYGYTF

V gene: TRBV7-2
clone size: many
D gene: .
J gene: TRBJ1-3
CDR3 length: 15
CDR3 DNA: TGTGCCAGCAGCTTGTCCAGGTTCCCTGGAAACACCATATATTTT
CDR3 protein: CASSLSRFPGNTIYF

V gene: TRBV5-1
clone size: few
D gene: TRBD1
J gene: TRBJ2-2
CDR3 length: 16
CDR3 DNA: TGCGCCAGCAGATCTAGGGGGACAGCGAACACCGGGGAGCTGTTTTTT
CDR3 protein: CASRSRGTANTGELFF

V gene: TRBV10-2
clone size: few
D gene: .
J gene: TRBJ2-7
CDR3 length: 14
CDR3 DNA: TGCGCCAGCAGCGCCGCGGGACGGTCCTACGAGCAGTACTTC
CDR3 protein: CASSAAGRSYEQYF

V gene: TRBV7-9
clone size: .
D gene: TRBD2
J gene: TRBJ2-7
CDR3 length: 14
CDR3 DNA: TGTGCCAGCAGCTTAGGTAGCGGGATCTACGAGCAGTACTTC
CDR3 protein: CASSLGSGIYEQYF

V gene: TRBV4-1
clone size: .
D gene: .
J gene: TRBJ2-5
CDR3 length: 13
CDR3 DNA: TGCGCCAGCAGCCAAGATAAGGGAGAGACCCAGTACTTC
CDR3 protein: CASSQDKGETQYF

V gene: TRBV7-9
clone size: many
D gene: .
J gene: TRBJ2-2
CDR3 length: 16
CDR3 DNA: TGTGCCAGCAGCAAGGTCCCCAGGGGGGCGACCGGGGAGCTGTTTTTT
CDR3 protein: CASSKVPRGATGELFF

V gene: TRBV6-6
clone size: .
D gene: .
J gene: TRBJ2-1
CDR3 length: 17
CDR3 DNA: TGTGCCAGCACCTCCCCAGGAGGGATTGCGGGCCTTAGTTCTCTGTTCTTC
CDR3 protein: CASTSPGGIAGLSSLFF

V gene: TRBV9
clone size: .
D gene: .
J gene: TRBJ1-4
CDR3 length: 15
CDR3 DNA: TGTGCCAGCAGCCCGCAAACTGGACAGAATGAAAAACTGTTTTTT
CDR3 protein: CASSPQTGQNEKLFF

V gene: TRBV4-1
clone size: few
D gene: TRBD2
J gene: TRBJ2-5
CDR3 length: 16
CDR3 DNA: TGCGCCAGCAGCCCTGAGTTCGGGGGGGGCCTGGAGACCCAGTACTTC
CDR3 protein: CASSPEFGGGLETQYF

V gene: TRBV7-8
clone size: .
D gene: TRBD2
J gene: TRBJ2-3
CDR3 length: 17
CDR3 DNA: TGTGCCAGCAGCCCCAGGCCACTAGCGGGAGATATAGATACGCAGTATTTT
CDR3 protein: CASSPRPLAGDIDTQYF

V gene: TRBV6-2/TRBV6-3
clone size: .
D gene: .
J gene: TRBJ2-2
CDR3 length: 15
CDR3 DNA: TGTGCCAGCAGTTACGGACACTTCAACACCGGGGAGCTGTTTTTT
CDR3 protein: CASSYGHFNTGELFF

V gene: TRBV6-1
clone size: .
D gene: .
J gene: TRBJ2-5
CDR3 length: 14
CDR3 DNA: TGTGCCAGCTCCTGGAGGGGGCAAGAAGAGACCCAGTACTTC
CDR3 protein: CASSWRGQEETQYF

V gene: TRBV24-1
clone size: few
D gene: .
J gene: TRBJ2-5
CDR3 length: 15
CDR3 DNA: TGTGCCACCAGTGAGTCGACAGAATACCAAGAGACCCAGTACTTC
CDR3 protein: CATSESTEYQETQYF

V gene: TRBV7-3
clone size: many
D gene: .
J gene: TRBJ1-1
CDR3 length: 14
CDR3 DNA: TGTGCCAGCAGCTTAGAGGGTCTGAACACTGAAGCTTTCTTT
CDR3 protein: CASSLEGLNTEAFF

V gene: TRBV2
clone size: .
D gene: .
J gene: TRBJ1-1
CDR3 length: 19
CDR3 DNA: TGTGCCAGCAGTGACAGACGGGAAGTGAGCAGGGAGAGGGCAAGTGAAGCTTTCTTT
CDR3 protein: CASSDRREVSRERASEAFF

V gene: TRBV3-1
clone size: many
D gene: .
J gene: TRBJ2-1
CDR3 length: 14
CDR3 DNA: TGTGCCAGCAGCCAGCCCATGGGGGACAATGAGCAGTTCTTC
CDR3 protein: CASSQPMGDNEQFF

V gene: TRBV20-1
clone size: .
D gene: .
J gene: TRBJ2-7
CDR3 length: 13
CDR3 DNA: TGCAGTGCTAACGACAGGATAGTATACGAGCAGTACTTC
CDR3 protein: CSANDRIVYEQYF

V gene: TRBV7-8
clone size: many
D gene: .
J gene: TRBJ2-2
CDR3 length: 16
CDR3 DNA: TGTGCCAGCAGCGTGGGGGGGCGGCTTCAACGCGGGGAGCTGTTTTTT
CDR3 protein: CASSVGGRLQRGELFF

V gene: TRBV2
clone size: few
D gene: TRBD1
J gene: TRBJ2-5
CDR3 length: 12
CDR3 DNA: TGTGCCAGCAGAGGGGGCGCGGAGACCCAGTACTTC
CDR3 protein: CASRGGAETQYF

V gene: TRBV9
clone size: few
D gene: .
J gene: TRBJ2-1
CDR3 length: 13
CDR3 DNA: TGTGCCAGCAGCGGCCTAGGCCCCGACGAGCAGTTCTTC
CDR3 protein: CASSGLGPDEQFF

V gene: TRBV20-1
clone size: few
D gene: .
J gene: TRBJ1-3
CDR3 length: 14
CDR3 DNA: TGCAGTGCTCTATCTCCGGAACAGGGAAACCCCATATATTTT
CDR3 protein: CSALSPEQGNPIYF